This T cell receptor (beta chain) is drawn from a study of blood T cell repertoires in COVID-19. V shed 5 bases and J 4 bases; nucleotides not matched to a gene: 9. The CDR3 has 16 residues. Germline CDR1 is SEHNR and CDR2 is FQNEAQ (reference sequence). TCRdb's table, derived via immunoSEQ multiplex PCR, lists solely in-frame clones and lacks some. In the table there are tens of thousands of clones, over 85% of which are singletons. Sequences were obtained from peripheral blood. The V and J genes are TRBV7-9 and TRBJ2-2; 8 bases fit TRBD2. The TCR comes from a human donor with active COVID-19. The donor label of this sample is uncertain. Here the CDR3 reads CASSTGAGLVTGELFF. The CDR3 DNA reads as TGTGCCAGCAGCACAGGCGCGGGACTAGTCACCGGGGAGCTGTTTTTT.